This T cell receptor beta chain was identified during a study of blood T cell repertoires in COVID-19. CDR1 is LNHDA and CDR2 is SQIVND in the germline V gene (reference sequence). This CDR3 comprises 13 residues. V trimming: 6 bases; J trimming: 4 bases; junction bases outside the gene matches: 5. Some clones are missing from TCRdb's copy, which holds only in-frame ones; the method was immunoSEQ multiplex PCR. The table records some 150,000 clones, 84% of them present only once. Source material: peripheral blood. The chain joins TRBV19 to TRBJ1-2; TRBD1 matches 7 bases. This receptor was obtained from a woman between 45 and 60 years old in a cohort sampled during active or convalescent COVID-19. The CDR3 DNA follows: TGTGCCAGTAGCCGGGACAGACCCTATGGCTACACCTTC. Protein: CASSRDRPYGYTF. The complete variable domain, with remaining parts taken from reference TRBV19 and TRBJ1-2, reads DGGITQSPKYLFRKEGQNVTLSCEQNLNHDAMYWYRQDPGQGLRLIYYSQIVNDFQKGDIAEGYSVSREKKESFPLTVTSAQKNPTAFYLCASSRDRPYGYTFGSGTRLTVV.